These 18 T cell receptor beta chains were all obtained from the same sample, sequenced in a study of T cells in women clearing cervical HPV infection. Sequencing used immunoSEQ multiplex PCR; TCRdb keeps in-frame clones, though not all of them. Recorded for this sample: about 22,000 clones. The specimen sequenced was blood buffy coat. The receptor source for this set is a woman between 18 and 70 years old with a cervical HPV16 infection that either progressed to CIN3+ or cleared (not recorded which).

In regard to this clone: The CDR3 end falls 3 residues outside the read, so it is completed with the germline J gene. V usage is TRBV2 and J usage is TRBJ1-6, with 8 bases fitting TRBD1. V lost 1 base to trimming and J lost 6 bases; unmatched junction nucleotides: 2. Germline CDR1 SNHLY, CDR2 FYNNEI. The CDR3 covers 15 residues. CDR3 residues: CASSEGGQVNSPLHF. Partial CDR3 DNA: TGTGCCAGCAGTGAAGGGGGACAGGTTAATTCACCC.

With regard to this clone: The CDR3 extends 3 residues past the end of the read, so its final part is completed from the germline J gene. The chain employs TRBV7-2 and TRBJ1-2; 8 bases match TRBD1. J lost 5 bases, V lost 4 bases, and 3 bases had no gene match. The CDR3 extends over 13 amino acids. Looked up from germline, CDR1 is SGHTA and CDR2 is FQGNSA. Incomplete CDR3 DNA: TGTGCCAGCAGCTCGACAGGGGATTATGGC. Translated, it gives CASSSTGDYG. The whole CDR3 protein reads CASSSTGDYGYTF.

The part of the CDR3 DNA that was read is TGTGCCAGCAGTTTTACCACCCTGAGGCGGCAGGGTAAGTCTAGCAATCAGCCC. The encoded protein is CASSFTTLRRQGKSSNQP. The CDR3, in full, reads CASSFTTLRRQGKSSNQPQHF. The chain combines TRBV28 with TRBJ1-5; weak D call: TRBD1 (5 bases). The missing CDR3 end, 3 residues past where the read stops, is filled in from the germline J gene. This CDR3 has 21 amino acids. Germline values: CDR1 MDHEN, CDR2 SYDVKM. V shed 3 bases and J shed 0 bases, with 27 bases lying between them.

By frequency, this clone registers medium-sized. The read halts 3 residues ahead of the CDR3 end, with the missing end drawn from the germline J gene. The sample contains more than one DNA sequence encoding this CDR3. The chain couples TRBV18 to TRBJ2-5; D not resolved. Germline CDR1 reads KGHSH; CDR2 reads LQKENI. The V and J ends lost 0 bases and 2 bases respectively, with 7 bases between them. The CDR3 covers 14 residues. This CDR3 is CASSPPSLQETQYF. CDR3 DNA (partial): TGTGCCAGCTCACCACCGTCACTTCAAGAGACC.

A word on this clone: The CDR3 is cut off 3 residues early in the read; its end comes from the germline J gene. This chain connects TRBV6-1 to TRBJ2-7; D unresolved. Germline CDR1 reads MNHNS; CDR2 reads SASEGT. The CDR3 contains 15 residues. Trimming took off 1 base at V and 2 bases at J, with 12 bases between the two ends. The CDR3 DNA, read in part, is TGTGCCAGCAGTGAAGGGCTAGGATACCCCTACGAG. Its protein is CASSEGLGYPYE. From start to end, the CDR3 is CASSEGLGYPYEQYF.

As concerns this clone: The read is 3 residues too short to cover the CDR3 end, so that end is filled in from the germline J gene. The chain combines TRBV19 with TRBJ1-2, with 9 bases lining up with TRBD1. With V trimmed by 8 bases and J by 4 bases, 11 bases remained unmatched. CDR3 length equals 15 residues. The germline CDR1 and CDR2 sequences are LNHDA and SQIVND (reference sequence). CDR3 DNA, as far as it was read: TGTGCCAGTCGAATAGACGGACAGGGGAGCTATGGC. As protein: CASRIDGQGSYG. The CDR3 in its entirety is CASRIDGQGSYGYTF.

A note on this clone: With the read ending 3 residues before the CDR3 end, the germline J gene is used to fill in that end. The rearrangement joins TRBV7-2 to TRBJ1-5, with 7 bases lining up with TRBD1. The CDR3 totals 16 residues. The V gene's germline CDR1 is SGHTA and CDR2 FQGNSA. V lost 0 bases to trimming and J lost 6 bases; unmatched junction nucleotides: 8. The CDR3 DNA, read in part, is TGTGCCAGCAGCTTAGCCCCGGGACAGCGAAGTCAGCCC. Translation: CASSLAPGQRSQP. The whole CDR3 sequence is CASSLAPGQRSQPQHF.

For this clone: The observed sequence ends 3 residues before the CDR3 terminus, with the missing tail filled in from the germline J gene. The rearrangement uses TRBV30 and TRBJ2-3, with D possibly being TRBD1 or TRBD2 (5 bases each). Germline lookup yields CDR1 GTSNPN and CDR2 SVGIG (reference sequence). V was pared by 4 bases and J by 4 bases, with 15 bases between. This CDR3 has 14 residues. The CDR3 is CAWNLDQGADTQYF. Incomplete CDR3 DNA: TGTGCCTGGAACCTAGACCAGGGAGCAGATACG.

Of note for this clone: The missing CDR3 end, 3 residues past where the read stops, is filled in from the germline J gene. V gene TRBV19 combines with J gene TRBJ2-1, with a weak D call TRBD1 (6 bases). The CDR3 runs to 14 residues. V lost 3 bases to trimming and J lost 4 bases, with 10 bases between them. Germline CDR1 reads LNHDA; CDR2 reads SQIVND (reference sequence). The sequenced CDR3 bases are TGTGCCAGTAGTATCGGGACACTTTACAATGAG. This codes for CASSIGTLYNE. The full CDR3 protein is CASSIGTLYNEQFF.

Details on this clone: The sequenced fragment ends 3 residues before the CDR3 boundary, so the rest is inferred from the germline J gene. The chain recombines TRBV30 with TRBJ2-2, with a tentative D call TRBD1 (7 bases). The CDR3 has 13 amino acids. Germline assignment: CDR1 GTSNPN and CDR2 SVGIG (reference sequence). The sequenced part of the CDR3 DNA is TGTGCCTGGAGTAGGAGGGGGCAGGAAAAG. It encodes CAWSRRGQEK. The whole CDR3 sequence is CAWSRRGQEKLFF.

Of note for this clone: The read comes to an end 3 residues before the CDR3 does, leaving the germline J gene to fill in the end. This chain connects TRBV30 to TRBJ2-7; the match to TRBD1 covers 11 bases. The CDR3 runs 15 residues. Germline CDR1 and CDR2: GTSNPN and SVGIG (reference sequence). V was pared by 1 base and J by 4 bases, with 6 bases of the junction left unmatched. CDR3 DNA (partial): TGTGCCTGGAGTGCCCCGGACAGGGGGCTGTACGAG. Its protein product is CAWSAPDRGLYE. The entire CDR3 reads CAWSAPDRGLYEQYF.

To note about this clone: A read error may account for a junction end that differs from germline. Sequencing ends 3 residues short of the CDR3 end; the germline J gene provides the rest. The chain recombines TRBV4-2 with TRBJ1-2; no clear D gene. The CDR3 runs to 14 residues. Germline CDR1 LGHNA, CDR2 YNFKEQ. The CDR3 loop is CASSQDRLVHEYTF. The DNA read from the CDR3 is TGCGCCAGCAGCCAAGATAGATTAGTCCACGAG.

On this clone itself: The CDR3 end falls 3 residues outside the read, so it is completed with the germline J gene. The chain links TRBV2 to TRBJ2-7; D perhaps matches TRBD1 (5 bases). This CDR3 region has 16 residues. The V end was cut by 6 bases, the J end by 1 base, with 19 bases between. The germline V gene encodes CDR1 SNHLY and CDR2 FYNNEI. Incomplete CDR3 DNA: TGTGCCAGCAGAAAGTTTCAGGGTTTGGGATCCTACGAG. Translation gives CASRKFQGLGSYE. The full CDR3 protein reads CASRKFQGLGSYEQYF.

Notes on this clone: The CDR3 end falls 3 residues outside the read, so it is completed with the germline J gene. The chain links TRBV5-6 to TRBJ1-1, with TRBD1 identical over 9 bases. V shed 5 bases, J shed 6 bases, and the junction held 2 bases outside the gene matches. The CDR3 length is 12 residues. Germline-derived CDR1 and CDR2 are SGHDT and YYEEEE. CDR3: CASSRQGAEAFF. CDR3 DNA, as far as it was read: TGTGCCAGCAGTCGACAGGGGGCTGAA.

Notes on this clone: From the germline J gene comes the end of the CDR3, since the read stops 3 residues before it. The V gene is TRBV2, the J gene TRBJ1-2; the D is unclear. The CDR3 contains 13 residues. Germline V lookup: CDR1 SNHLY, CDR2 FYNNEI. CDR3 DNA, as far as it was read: TGTGCCAGCAATGCCCTAGCCAAAAACATC. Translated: CASNALAKNI. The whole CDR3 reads CASNALAKNIYTF.

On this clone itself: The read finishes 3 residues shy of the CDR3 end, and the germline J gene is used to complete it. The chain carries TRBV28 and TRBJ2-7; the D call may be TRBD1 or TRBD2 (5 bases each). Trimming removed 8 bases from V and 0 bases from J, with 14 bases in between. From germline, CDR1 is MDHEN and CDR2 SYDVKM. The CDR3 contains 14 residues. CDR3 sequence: CASAPPGSSYEQYF. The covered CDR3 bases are TGTGCCAGCGCACCGCCAGGGAGCTCCTACGAG.

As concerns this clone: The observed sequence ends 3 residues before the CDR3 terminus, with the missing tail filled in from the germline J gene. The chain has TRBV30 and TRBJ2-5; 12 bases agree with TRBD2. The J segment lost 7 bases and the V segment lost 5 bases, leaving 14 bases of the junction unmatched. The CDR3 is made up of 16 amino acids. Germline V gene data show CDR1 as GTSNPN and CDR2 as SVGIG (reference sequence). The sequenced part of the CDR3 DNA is TGTGCCTGGGTGGGGGGACTAGCGGGCCGGGGAGGGACC. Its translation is CAWVGGLAGRGGT. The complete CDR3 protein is CAWVGGLAGRGGTQYF.

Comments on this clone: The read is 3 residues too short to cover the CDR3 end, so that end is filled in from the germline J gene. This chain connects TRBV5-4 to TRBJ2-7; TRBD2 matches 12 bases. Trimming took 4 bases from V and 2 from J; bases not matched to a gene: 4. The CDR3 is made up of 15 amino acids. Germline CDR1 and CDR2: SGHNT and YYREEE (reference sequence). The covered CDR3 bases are TGTGCCAGCAGCCCGCTAGCGGGAGGGGCCTACGAG. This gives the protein CASSPLAGGAYE. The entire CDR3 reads CASSPLAGGAYEQYF.